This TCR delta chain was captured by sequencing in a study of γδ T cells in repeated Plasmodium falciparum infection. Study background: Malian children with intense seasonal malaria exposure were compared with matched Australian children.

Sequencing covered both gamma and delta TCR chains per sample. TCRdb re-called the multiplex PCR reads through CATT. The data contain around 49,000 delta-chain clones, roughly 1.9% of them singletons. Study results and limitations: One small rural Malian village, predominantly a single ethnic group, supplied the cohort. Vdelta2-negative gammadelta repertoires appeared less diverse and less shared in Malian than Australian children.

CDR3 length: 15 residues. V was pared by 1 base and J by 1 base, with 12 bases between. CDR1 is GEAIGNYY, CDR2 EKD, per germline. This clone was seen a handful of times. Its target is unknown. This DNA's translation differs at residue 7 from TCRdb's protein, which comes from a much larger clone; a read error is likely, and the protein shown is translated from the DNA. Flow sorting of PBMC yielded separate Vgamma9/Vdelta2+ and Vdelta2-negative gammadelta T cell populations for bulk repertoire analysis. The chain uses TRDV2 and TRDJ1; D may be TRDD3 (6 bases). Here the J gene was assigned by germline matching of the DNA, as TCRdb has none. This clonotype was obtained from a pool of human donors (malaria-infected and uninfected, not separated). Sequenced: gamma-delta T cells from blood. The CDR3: CACDTKRGSTDKLIF. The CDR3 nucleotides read TGTGCCTGTGACACAAAGAGGGGATCCACCGATAAACTCATCTTT.